This TCR beta chain comes out of a study of vaccination and CD4 T cells after COVID-19. The CDR3 loop spans 13 amino acids. The V end was cut by 3 bases, the J end by 5 bases, with 8 bases between. Germline V gene sequence: CDR1 SEHNR, CDR2 FQNEAQ (reference sequence). Relative to its sample, this clonotype is medium-sized. Its antigen is undetermined. Specified treatment: roughly 11-day PBMC culture with coronavirus spike peptide pools or control peptides (ViraFEST assay). Cultured CD4+ T-cell DNA underwent Oncomine TCR Beta short-read sequencing. TCRdb passed the PCR reads through MiXCR, listing each CDR3 protein once. The sample holds about 14,000 distinct CDR3 sequences, 50% to 65% seen once.

Material: CD4+ T cells from blood, cultured in vitro, obtained before SARS-CoV-2 vaccination. J is TRBJ2-1 and V is TRBV7-9; D remains ambiguous. The source of this sequence is a human donor who had recovered from COVID-19. CDR3 sequence reads: CASSFAANNEQFF. As DNA, the CDR3 is TGTGCCAGCAGCTTCGCAGCAAACAATGAGCAGTTCTTC.